This T cell receptor beta chain is drawn from a study of high-grade serous ovarian cancer treatment subgroups. Here immunoSEQ multiplex PCR was the method, and the copy in TCRdb shows in-frame clones only, minus some. Among roughly 6,000 clones listed, around 80% were seen once. With regard to this clone: Its antigen is not known.

Tumor tissue was taken before any definitive surgery or chemotherapy was given. Overall study results and limits: These tumor repertoires lack spatial information from bulk sequencing.

The CDR3 consists of 16 residues. From germline, CDR1 is SGHAT and CDR2 FQDESV (reference sequence). The ends were cut back, 5 bases at V and 1 base at J, with 17 bases in the middle. The clonotype was recovered from a human donor with high-grade serous ovarian cancer. Sequences were obtained from tumor tissue. V usage is TRBV11-1 and J usage is TRBJ1-1; possible D gene TRBD1, 5 bases. CDR3 amino acids: CASSHGPGTANTEAFF. The CDR3 nucleotides are TGTGCCAGCAGCCACGGTCCCGGGACGGCGAACACTGAAGCTTTCTTT.